These 8 T cell receptor beta chains originate from one sample sequenced in a study of T cell repertoires in cytomegalovirus infection. TCRdb recomputed calls from the reads with MiXCR, one row per CDR3 protein. In the table there are fewer than 250,000 distinct CDR3 sequences, 12% of which are singletons. Sequenced material: PBMCs. The receptors shown here come from a human donor in good health (CMV status not recorded). Some clones in this sample may be carry-over from other donors' samples.

The table lists this clonotype with many counts. V is TRBV6-1 and J is TRBJ1-2; D is ambiguous. The CDR3 totals 15 residues. Germline values: CDR1 MNHNS, CDR2 SASEGT. Trimming cost V 5 bases and J 0 bases, with 13 bases left between them. The CDR3 protein is CASSPLRASNYGYTF. The CDR3 nucleotides are TGTGCCAGCAGTCCCCTTAGGGCCTCTAACTATGGCTACACCTTC.

This clonotype was observed a few times. The chain has TRBV7-9 and TRBJ2-3; TRBD2 matches at 7 bases. V was clipped by 3 bases and J by 4 bases; unmatched bases: 4. The CDR3 extends over 14 amino acids. Germline V gene data show CDR1 as SEHNR and CDR2 as FQNEAQ (reference sequence). DNA for the CDR3: TGTGCCAGCAGCTTGGGAGGGCCCGCAGATACGCAGTATTTT. It translates to CASSLGGPADTQYF.

This clonotype was found a few times. The chain combines TRBV23-1 with TRBJ2-7, with a weak D call TRBD1 (5 bases). TRBV23-1 falls under the ORF class, with uncertain function. This CDR3 has 15 amino acids. Trimming removed 0 bases from V and 3 bases from J, with 12 bases in between. CDR3 sequence reads: CASSQSGWGYYEQYF. The CDR3 DNA follows: TGCGCCAGCAGTCAATCAGGTTGGGGCTACTACGAGCAGTACTTC.

The CDR3 coding sequence is TGTGCCAGCAGTTCCCGACAGGTCGGGAACACTGAAGCTTTCTTT. It encodes CASSSRQVGNTEAFF. The gene calls are TRBV6-4 and TRBJ1-1; tentative D call: TRBD1 (6 bases). CDR3 length equals 15 residues. Germline loops: CDR1 MRHNA, CDR2 SNTAGT. The V end was cut by 5 bases, the J end by 1 base, with 14 bases between.

This clonotype showed up many times. V gene TRBV7-2 combines with J gene TRBJ1-2; TRBD1 agrees at 9 bases. Germline V gives CDR1 SGHTA, CDR2 FQGNSA. The trim removed 5 bases at V and 8 bases at J, leaving 3 bases unmatched. CDR3 size: 12 residues. The CDR3 reads CASSETGGGYTF. The CDR3 DNA reads TGTGCCAGCAGCGAGACAGGGGGGGGCTACACCTTC.

This clonotype has at least ten counts. This CDR3 reads CASGRDSSDEQYF. The CDR3, as DNA: TGTGCCAGCGGGCGGGATTCATCGGACGAGCAGTACTTC. This sequence joins TRBV7-2 and TRBJ2-7; D is possibly TRBD2 (6 bases). The ends were cut back, 8 bases at V and 5 bases at J, with 16 bases in the middle. The CDR3 covers 13 residues. CDR1 SGHTA and CDR2 FQGNSA come from the germline V gene.

The chain combines TRBV29-1 with TRBJ1-4; the D is unclear. The germline gives CDR1 SQVTM, CDR2 ANQGSEA. This CDR3 region has 11 residues. V was cut by 2 bases and J by 5 bases, with 3 bases left in between. The CDR3 region is CSVELNEKLFF. CDR3 in DNA: TGCAGCGTTGAACTGAATGAAAAACTGTTTTTT. Looking up the rest from reference TRBV29-1 and TRBJ1-4 gives the full variable domain: SAVISQKPSRDICQRGTSLTIQCQVDSQVTMMFWYRQQPGQSLTLIATANQGSEATYESGFVIDKFPISRPNLTFSTLTVSNMSPEDSSIYLCSVELNEKLFFGSGTQLSVL.

This clonotype appeared a few times. V is TRBV6-5 and J is TRBJ1-1; unclear D gene. Per germline, CDR1 MNHEY and CDR2 SVGAGI. Trimming removed 4 bases from V and 3 bases from J, with 6 bases in between. This CDR3 region has 12 residues. CDR3 nucleotides: TGTGCCAGCAGTTCCCAGGACACTGAAGCTTTCTTT. Protein: CASSSQDTEAFF.